Below are 18 T cell receptor beta chains sequenced from a single sample in a study of regulatory T cells in long-lasting Graves disease. Libraries of TCR beta came from iRepertoire HTBI primers plus Arm-PCR of CDR3 regions. Via MiXCR, TCRdb re-called the multiplex PCR reads, giving one row per CDR3 protein. Among over 300,000 distinct CDR3 sequences, about 20% were seen once, and the ten largest hold roughly 27%. Time point of the sample: persistent/refractory GD, antithyroid drugs over 5 years with positive TRAb. From RNA extracted from PBMCs, the TCR library was made. This specimen consisted of peripheral blood mononuclear cells (PBMCs), obtained when the disease was refractory, from a patient treated with antithyroid drugs. Receptor source: a female donor with Graves disease.

This clonotype was counted only a few times. The gene calls are TRBV7-6 and TRBJ2-2; 7 bases fit TRBD1. V lost 3 bases, J lost 3 bases, and 7 bases stayed unmatched. The germline gives CDR1 SGHVS, CDR2 FNYEAQ. This CDR3 has 16 residues. For the CDR3, the DNA is TGTGCCAGCAGCTTCCTTGACAGGGTGGACACCGGGGAGCTGTTTTTT. Translated, it gives CASSFLDRVDTGELFF.

This clonotype was recorded a few times. The chain joins TRBV29-1 to TRBJ2-7; maybe TRBD1 (5 bases). The V and J ends lost 5 bases and 2 bases respectively, with 7 bases between them. The CDR3 covers 11 residues. The germline V gene encodes CDR1 SQVTM and CDR2 ANQGSEA. The CDR3 region has the DNA TGCAGCGTTACACAGGCCTACGAGCAGTACTTC. It translates to CSVTQAYEQYF.

This chain uses TRBV5-1 with TRBJ2-1; D possibly uses TRBD1 or TRBD2 (5 bases each). This CDR3 contains 16 residues. V dropped 2 bases and J dropped 1 base, with 13 bases sitting between them. Looked up from germline, CDR1 is SGHRS and CDR2 is YFSETQ. CDR3 sequence reads: CASSLTGDLSYNEQFF. For the CDR3, the DNA is TGCGCCAGCAGCTTAACCGGGGACCTGTCCTACAATGAGCAGTTCTTC.

Remarks on this clonotype: A clone one base away is much larger, so this may be a read error. The missing conserved phenylalanine or tryptophan at the end of this CDR3 makes a read error likely. The rearrangement joins TRBV11-2 to TRBJ2-7; D call uncertain. This CDR3 region has 11 residues. Trimming removed 1 base at V and 6 bases at J, with 4 bases between. Germline CDR1 reads SGHAT; CDR2 reads FQNNGV. CDR3 residues: CASSLGREQYL. The DNA for the CDR3 is TGTGCCAGCAGCTTAGGGCGCGAGCAGTACCTC.

This clonotype was recorded many times. This sequence joins TRBV29-1 and TRBJ1-1; D call uncertain. V was pared by 1 base and J by 3 bases, with 3 bases between. CDR3 length: 11 residues. Looked up from germline, CDR1 is SQVTM and CDR2 is ANQGSEA. The CDR3 protein is CSVEGDTEAFF. DNA for the CDR3: TGCAGCGTTGAAGGTGACACTGAAGCTTTCTTT.

This clonotype showed up just a few times. The rearrangement uses TRBV11-2 and TRBJ2-7, with D possibly called TRBD1 or TRBD2 (6 bases each). CDR1 is SGHAT and CDR2 is FQNNGV in the germline V gene. The CDR3 is made up of 18 amino acids. V dropped 5 bases and J dropped 1 base, with 24 bases sitting between them. DNA for the CDR3: TGTGCCAGCAGCCAAGAAAGTGCCTTACGGGGGCCTTCCTACGAGCAGTACTTC. This sequence encodes CASSQESALRGPSYEQYF.

In regard to this clonotype: A much larger clone is a single base away; this may be a read error. This chain links TRBV6-2 or TRBV6-3 with TRBJ2-5, with D unresolved. The CDR3 loop spans 16 amino acids. Germline-derived CDR1 and CDR2 are MNHEY and SVGEGT. Trimming took off 2 bases at V and 4 bases at J, with 17 bases between the two ends. CDR3 residues: CASSYAKRSWGETQYF. The CDR3 coding sequence is TGTGCCAGCAGTTACGCGAAAAGGAGCTGGGGAGAGACCCAGTACTTC.

This clonotype has more than one count but fewer than ten. The J gene is TRBJ1-5, the V gene TRBV30, with D tentatively TRBD1 (5 bases). Trimming stripped 3 bases from V and 2 bases from J, with 11 bases between. From germline, CDR1 is GTSNPN and CDR2 SVGIG (reference sequence). This CDR3 has 14 amino acids. This CDR3 is CAWRAGYGNQPQHF. CDR3 nucleotide sequence: TGTGCCTGGAGGGCAGGGTATGGCAATCAGCCCCAGCATTTT.

This clonotype was counted ten times or more. At one end, the junction sequence differs from germline, possibly due to a read error. The chain couples TRBV11-2 to TRBJ1-1, with D uncertain. CDR3 length: 15 residues. Germline CDR1 and CDR2: SGHAT and FQNNGV. Here the CDR3 reads CASSSPMKRNPEAFF. The CDR3 nucleotides read TGTGCCAGCAGCTCGCCCATGAAAAGGAACCCTGAAGCTTTCTTT.

This clonotype has at least ten counts. The chain carries TRBV4-2 and TRBJ2-7; the D call may be TRBD1 or TRBD2 (6 bases each). Trimming removed 0 bases at V and 0 bases at J, with 12 bases between. In germline, CDR1 is LGHNA, CDR2 YNFKEQ. The CDR3 loop spans 16 amino acids. The CDR3 coding sequence is TGTGCCAGCAGCCAAGATTTGGGGGGCCTCTCCTACGAGCAGTACTTC. The encoded protein is CASSQDLGGLSYEQYF.

This clonotype appeared many times. The chain joins TRBV27 to TRBJ2-3; D may be TRBD1 (6 bases). Trimming took off 6 bases at V and 2 bases at J, with 15 bases between the two ends. The CDR3 has 15 residues. Germline CDR1 reads MNHEY; CDR2 reads SMNVEV (reference sequence). The CDR3 sequence: CASSQWTEDTDTQYF. In DNA form, the CDR3 reads TGTGCCAGCAGCCAATGGACAGAAGACACAGATACGCAGTATTTT.

This clonotype was detected only a few times. The rearrangement joins TRBV20-1 to TRBJ2-7; D is unclear. Germline V CDR1 and CDR2: DFQATT, SNEGSKA (reference sequence). Trimming cost V 3 bases and J 5 bases, with 23 bases left between them. The CDR3 loop spans 16 amino acids. In DNA form, the CDR3 reads TGCAGTGCTAGTCCGACCGAATTTGGAACCCAAAACGAGCAGTACTTC. This encodes CSASPTEFGTQNEQYF.

This clonotype appeared many times. The gene calls are TRBV7-2 and TRBJ1-6; weak D call: TRBD1 (6 bases). This CDR3 region has 13 residues. V was clipped by 6 bases and J by 10 bases, with 13 bases between them. CDR1 and CDR2 from the germline V gene are SGHTA and FQGNSA. CDR3 bases: TGTGCCAGCAGGCCTGACAGGACCTCACCCCTCCACTTT. Translating gives CASRPDRTSPLHF. The entire variable domain, with the rest obtained from reference TRBV7-2 and TRBJ1-6, is as follows: GAGVSQSPSNKVTEKGKDVELRCDPISGHTALYWYRQSLGQGLEFLIYFQGNSAPDKSGLPSDRFSAERTGGSVSTLTIQRTQQEDSAVYLCASRPDRTSPLHFGNGTRLTVT.

The rearrangement joins TRBV30 to TRBJ1-2; no reliable D call. Trimming took off 0 bases at V and 3 bases at J, with 14 bases between the two ends. The germline gives CDR1 GTSNPN, CDR2 SVGIG (reference sequence). The length of the CDR3 is 15 residues. CDR3 nucleotide sequence: TGTGCCTGGAGTGTGGGCGGTCTACCTCACTATGGCTACACCTTC. Its protein product is CAWSVGGLPHYGYTF.

This rearrangement joins TRBV10-3 to TRBJ1-6; D remains ambiguous. V was pared by 6 bases and J by 5 bases, with 8 bases between. The germline V gene has CDR1 ENHRY and CDR2 SYGVKD. CDR3 length: 13 amino acids. In DNA, the CDR3 is TGTGCCATCAGCCCTCAGGATAATTCACCCCTCCACTTT. Protein sequence: CAISPQDNSPLHF.

The table lists this clonotype with many counts. Relative to the germline gene, one junction end is altered; a read error may explain this. The chain employs TRBV7-9 and TRBJ2-5, with a weak D call TRBD1 (6 bases). The CDR3 has 14 residues. CDR1 is SEHNR, CDR2 FQNEAQ, per germline (reference sequence). Here the CDR3 DNA reads TGCGCCAGCAGCTTGGGACAAATTCAAGAGACCCAGTACTTC. It yields the protein CASSLGQIQETQYF.

The CDR3 protein is CATSRDSGTYEQYF. CDR3 nucleotides: TGTGCCACCAGCAGAGATAGCGGCACCTACGAGCAGTACTTC. The rearrangement joins TRBV15 to TRBJ2-7; TRBD2 might be the D (6 bases). CDR1 and CDR2 from the germline V gene are LNHNV and YYDKDF (reference sequence). V lost 0 bases and J 2 bases, leaving 8 bases between the germline ends. This CDR3 contains 14 residues.

This clonotype was counted at least ten times. The rearrangement uses TRBV7-9 and TRBJ2-6; D call uncertain. The V gene lost 6 bases and the J gene lost 0 bases, with 6 bases spanning the gap. The CDR3 spans 14 residues. Germline V gene lookup returns CDR1 SEHNR and CDR2 FQNEAQ (reference sequence). CDR3 residues: CASSFSSGANVLTF. In nucleotides, the CDR3 is TGTGCCAGCAGTTTCAGCTCTGGGGCCAACGTCCTGACTTTC.